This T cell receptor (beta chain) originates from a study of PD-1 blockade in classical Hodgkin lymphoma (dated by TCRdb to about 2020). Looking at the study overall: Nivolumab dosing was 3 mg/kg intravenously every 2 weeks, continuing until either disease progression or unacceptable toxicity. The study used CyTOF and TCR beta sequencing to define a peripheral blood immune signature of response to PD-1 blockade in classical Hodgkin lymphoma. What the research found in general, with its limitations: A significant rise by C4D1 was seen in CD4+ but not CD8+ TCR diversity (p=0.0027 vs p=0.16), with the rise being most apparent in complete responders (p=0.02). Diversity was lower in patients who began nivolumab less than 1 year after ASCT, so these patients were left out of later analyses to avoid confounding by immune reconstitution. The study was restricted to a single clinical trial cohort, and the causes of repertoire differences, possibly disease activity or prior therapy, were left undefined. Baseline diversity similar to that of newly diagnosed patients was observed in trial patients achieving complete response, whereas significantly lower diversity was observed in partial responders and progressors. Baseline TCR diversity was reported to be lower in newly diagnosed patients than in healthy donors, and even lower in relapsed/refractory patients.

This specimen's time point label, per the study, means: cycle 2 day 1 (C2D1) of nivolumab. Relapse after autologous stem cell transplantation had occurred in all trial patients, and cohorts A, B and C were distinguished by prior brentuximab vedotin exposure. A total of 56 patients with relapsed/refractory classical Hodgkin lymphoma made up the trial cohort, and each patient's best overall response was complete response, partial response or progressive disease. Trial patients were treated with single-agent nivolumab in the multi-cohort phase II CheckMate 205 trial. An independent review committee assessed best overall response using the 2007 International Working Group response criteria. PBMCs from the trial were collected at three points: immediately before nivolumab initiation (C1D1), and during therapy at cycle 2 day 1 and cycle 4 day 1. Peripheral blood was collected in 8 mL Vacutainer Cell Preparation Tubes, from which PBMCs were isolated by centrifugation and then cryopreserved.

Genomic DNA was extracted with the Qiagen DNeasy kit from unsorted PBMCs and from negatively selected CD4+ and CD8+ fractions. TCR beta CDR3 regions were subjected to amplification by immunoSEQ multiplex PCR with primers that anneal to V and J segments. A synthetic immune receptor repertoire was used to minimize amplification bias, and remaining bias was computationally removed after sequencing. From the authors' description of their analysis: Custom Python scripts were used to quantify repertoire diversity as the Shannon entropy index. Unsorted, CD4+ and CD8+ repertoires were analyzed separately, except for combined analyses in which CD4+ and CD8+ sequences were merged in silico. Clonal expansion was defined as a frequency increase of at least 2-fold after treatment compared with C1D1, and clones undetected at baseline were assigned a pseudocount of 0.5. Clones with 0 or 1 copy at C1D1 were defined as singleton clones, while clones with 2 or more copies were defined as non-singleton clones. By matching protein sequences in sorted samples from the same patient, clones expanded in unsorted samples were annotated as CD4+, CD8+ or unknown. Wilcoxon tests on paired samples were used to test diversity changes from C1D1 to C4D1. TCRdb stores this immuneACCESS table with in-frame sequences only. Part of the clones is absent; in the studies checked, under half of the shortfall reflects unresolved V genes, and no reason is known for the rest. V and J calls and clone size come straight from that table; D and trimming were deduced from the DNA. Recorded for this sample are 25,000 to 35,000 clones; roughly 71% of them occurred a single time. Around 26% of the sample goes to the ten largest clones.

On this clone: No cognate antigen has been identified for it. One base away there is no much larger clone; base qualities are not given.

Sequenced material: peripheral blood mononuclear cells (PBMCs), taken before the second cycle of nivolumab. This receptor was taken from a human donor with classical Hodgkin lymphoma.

The CDR3 region has the sequence CASSIVGGDTEAFF. The sequenced DNA is TGTGCCAGTAGTATCGTGGGTGGCGACACTGAAGCTTTCTTT. The chain uses TRBV19 and TRBJ1-1; the D gene cannot be named for sure. Relative to germline, V is 3 bases shorter and J is 3 bases shorter, with 11 bases between their ends. The CDR3 covers 14 residues, taking in both the cysteine and the phenylalanine. Just the 42-base CDR3 DNA is kept, in frame starting at base 1. The germline V gene (reference sequence) sets CDR1 to LNHDA and CDR2 to SQIVND. The reference TRBV19 and TRBJ1-1 proteins fill in what lies around the CDR3, so the full variable domain reads DGGITQSPKYLFRKEGQNVTLSCEQNLNHDAMYWYRQDPGQGLRLIYYSQIVNDFQKGDIAEGYSVSREKKESFPLTVTSAQKNPTAFYLCASSIVGGDTEAFFGQGTRLTVV.